The 5 T cell receptor beta chains below come from one sample, sequenced in a study of T-cell memory formation after mild COVID-19. TCRdb reanalysed the 5' RACE reads using MiXCR and keeps one entry per CDR3 protein. There are under 700,000 distinct CDR3 sequences in the sample; around 21% occur only once, and 12% lies in the top ten. Sequencing was done on a sample of PBMCs or a T cell subset sorted from them (not recorded which). The receptor source for this set is an adult woman who had mild COVID-19 (a few samples of this study predate the infection). Cell type and time point are not known.

The rearrangement uses TRBV27 and TRBJ1-5; the match to TRBD1 covers 9 bases. V shed 0 bases, J shed 6 bases, and the junction held 3 bases outside the gene matches. Germline V lookup: CDR1 MNHEY, CDR2 SMNVEV (reference sequence). This CDR3 is 15 amino acids long. DNA of the CDR3: TGTGCCAGCAGTTTATCGGGACAGGGAGGTCAGCCCCAGCATTTT. It encodes CASSLSGQGGQPQHF.

Ten or more counts support this clonotype. The rearrangement uses TRBV6-2 or TRBV6-3 and TRBJ2-7; 10 bases match TRBD2. V lost 0 bases to trimming and J lost 5 bases; unmatched junction nucleotides: 4. The V gene's germline CDR1 is MNHEY and CDR2 SVGEGT. The CDR3 totals 15 residues. The CDR3 bases are TGTGCCAGCAGTTACTCGGCTAGCGGGAGTCACGAGCAGTACTTC. Its translation is CASSYSASGSHEQYF.

The J gene is TRBJ1-1, the V gene TRBV7-9; perhaps TRBD1 as D (6 bases). Germline values: CDR1 SEHNR, CDR2 FQNEAQ (reference sequence). With 2 bases removed from V and 11 bases from J, the gap between germline ends came to 15 bases. This CDR3 is built from 13 residues. The CDR3, as DNA: TGTGCCAGCAGCTTACCCGGGGGGCTCGAGGCTTTCTTT. This sequence encodes CASSLPGGLEAFF.

This clonotype was recorded a few times. The rearrangement uses TRBV12-3 or TRBV12-4 and TRBJ2-3; D remains unclear. Trimming left V 1 base short and J 2 bases short, with 7 bases between. The CDR3 sequence is 14 residues long. The CDR3, as DNA: TGTGCCAGCAGTTTAGAAGACGACACAGATACGCAGTATTTT. Translating gives CASSLEDDTDTQYF.

The genes are TRBV10-3 and TRBJ1-2, with no clear D. V shed 6 bases and J shed 5 bases, with 10 bases lying between them. Germline assignment: CDR1 ENHRY and CDR2 SYGVKD. The CDR3 sequence is 12 residues long. This chain's CDR3 is CAIRVAGYGYTF. In DNA, the CDR3 is TGTGCCATCAGGGTCGCGGGATATGGCTACACCTTC.